The rows below give T cell receptor beta chains drawn from one sample of a study of T cells in Graves' hyperthyroidism and ophthalmopathy. MiXCR, run by TCRdb on the multiplex PCR reads, gives a single entry per CDR3 protein. Among 600,000 to 850,000 distinct CDR3 sequences listed, under 20% were seen once. The sample taken for sequencing was blood. Receptor source: a woman aged 50 to 60 with Graves' hyperthyroidism that later progressed to Graves' ophthalmopathy. CDR3s include the opening cysteine and the closing phenylalanine or tryptophan. A D gene is named only where the DNA matches it firmly. The size entry is marked missing in some rows and otherwise reads once, few, many or a size class.

j_call clone_size v_call d_call cdr3_nt cdr3_aa
TRBJ2-5 few TRBV13 TRBD2 TGTGCCAGCAGCTCGGGACGGGGGGGGCAAGAGACCCAGTACTTC CASSSGRGGQETQYF
TRBJ2-5 few TRBV30 - TGTGCCTGGAGTGTTGAGTGGCCGGGCCGAGAGACCCAGTACTTC CAWSVEWPGRETQYF
TRBJ1-1 - TRBV3-1 - TGTGCCAGCAGCCAATTCCACAGACCCAACACTGAAGCTTTCTTT CASSQFHRPNTEAFF
TRBJ1-1 many TRBV20-1 - TGCAGTGCTAGAGAACAGGGTGTTCGGAACACTGAAGCTTTCTTT CSAREQGVRNTEAFF
TRBJ2-1 few TRBV6-1 TRBD2 TGTGCCAGCAGACTAGCGGGGGGGGAAGAGCAGTTCTTC CASRLAGGEEQFF
TRBJ1-6 many TRBV12-3/TRBV12-4 TRBD1 TGTGCCAGCAGTTTAGAAGGGGGCCGACGATCACCCCTCCACTTT CASSLEGGRRSPLHF
TRBJ1-3 - TRBV3-1 TRBD1 TGTGCCAGCAGCCAAGGTTCCCGACAGGGCGCTGGAAACACCATATATTTT CASSQGSRQGAGNTIYF
TRBJ1-4 few TRBV7-8 - TGTGCCAGCAGACCTACAGGGTCGGGGGGTAATGAAAAACTGTTTTTT CASRPTGSGGNEKLFF
TRBJ2-1 - TRBV12-5 - TGTGCTAGTGGTTTGGGGGACTCCCGCTCCTACAATGAGCAGTTCTTC CASGLGDSRSYNEQFF
TRBJ2-3 few TRBV19 TRBD2 TGTGCCAGTAGTGCCCGGACTAGCGGGGCTAGCACAGATACGCAGTATTTT CASSARTSGASTDTQYF
TRBJ2-3 few TRBV12-3/TRBV12-4 TRBD1 TGTGCCAGCAGTTCCACGGACAGGGGGTGTGATACGCAGTATTTT CASSSTDRGCDTQYF
TRBJ2-1 few TRBV12-3/TRBV12-4 TRBD1 TGTGCCAGCACCCGGACAGGGGTCCTCTACAATGAGCAGTTCTTC CASTRTGVLYNEQFF
TRBJ2-5 few TRBV12-3/TRBV12-4 TRBD2 TGTGCCAGCAGGCCCGCCGGACTAGCGGTGATGAAGACCCAGTACTTC CASRPAGLAVMKTQYF
TRBJ2-1 - TRBV6-2/TRBV6-3 - TGTGCCAGCAGGCCCGGGGAGCGGGTATATGAGCAGTTCTTC CASRPGERVYEQFF
TRBJ1-2 few TRBV6-1 TRBD1 TGTGCCAGCAGTCGAAAGGGACAGGGGAATTACGGCTACACCTTC CASSRKGQGNYGYTF
TRBJ2-7 - TRBV30 TRBD2 TGTGCCTGGAGTGTCAGCGGGGGGGCCTACGAGCAGTACTTC CAWSVSGGAYEQYF
TRBJ1-1 - TRBV2 TRBD1 TGTGCCAGCAGGGGAGGGACAGTAAACACTGAAGCTTTCTTT CASRGGTVNTEAFF
TRBJ2-3 - TRBV19 - TGTGCCAGTAATCCAGGCCTGCCAGATACGCAGTATTTT CASNPGLPDTQYF
TRBJ2-1 few TRBV18 - TGTGCCAGCTCACTTAAGATAAACCGAGACTCGGGATACAATGAGCAGTTCTTC CASSLKINRDSGYNEQFF
TRBJ2-2 - TRBV20-1 TRBD1 TGCAGTGCTCCCGACAGGGGGCGCACCGGGGAGCTGTTTTTT CSAPDRGRTGELFF
TRBJ2-3 few TRBV14 - TGTGCCAGCAGCCAAGTCGCGAGGAGTTTAGGCACAGATACGCAGTATTTT CASSQVARSLGTDTQYF
TRBJ1-2 many TRBV11-2 - TGTGCCAGCAGCCTAATCCAGGGGAATGGCTACACCTTC CASSLIQGNGYTF
TRBJ2-1 - TRBV11-2 TRBD2 TGTGCCAGCAGAGAGGGACTAGCGGGAGTAGCGTATGAGCAGTTCTTC CASREGLAGVAYEQFF
TRBJ1-6 - TRBV7-8 TRBD1 TGTGCCAGCAGCGGACAGGGGGCTAGCTCTTCACCCCTCCACTTT CASSGQGASSSPLHF
TRBJ2-1 - TRBV15 - TGTGCCACCAGCAGGGGTGCCGAGACAAACCTCTACAATGAGCAGTTCTTC CATSRGAETNLYNEQFF
TRBJ1-2 few TRBV7-8 - TGTGCCAGCAGCTTAGAGCCGGGGAGCTTTGGTGGCTACACCTTC CASSLEPGSFGGYTF
TRBJ1-5 many TRBV30 - TGTGCCTGGAGTGTAGGGACGAGTAGCAATCAGCCCCAGCATTTT CAWSVGTSSNQPQHF
TRBJ2-7 - TRBV19 TRBD2 TGTGCCAGTAGTATCTTCAACGGGGGGGTCTCCTACGAGCAGTACTTC CASSIFNGGVSYEQYF
TRBJ1-1 few TRBV3-1 - TGTGCCAGCAGCCCGCGGGGAAGGCCGAACACTGAAGCTTTCTTT CASSPRGRPNTEAFF
TRBJ2-1 few TRBV19 - TGTGCCAGTAGTATGAGGCTGGGATTCTACAATGAGCAGTTCTTC CASSMRLGFYNEQFF
TRBJ2-2 - TRBV30 - TGTGCCTGGAGTGTAGGGGACATGAACACCGGGGAGCTGTTTTTT CAWSVGDMNTGELFF
TRBJ1-1 - TRBV7-7 - TGTGCTAGCCCGAAGCGTGGTGAAGCTTTCTTT CASPKRGEAFF
TRBJ1-4 many TRBV7-9 TRBD1 TGTGCCAGCAGCCCTCGCAGGGGGCAGGAAAAACTGTTTTTT CASSPRRGQEKLFF
TRBJ1-1 - TRBV4-1 - TGCGCCAGCAGCCAAGGATGGACAGTCATGAACACTGAAGCTTTCTTT CASSQGWTVMNTEAFF
TRBJ1-4 - TRBV9 TRBD1 TGTGCCAGCAGCTCCACCCGGACAGGGGGTGGTGAAAAACTGTTTTTT CASSSTRTGGGEKLFF